This TCR beta chain was retrieved from a study of blood T cell repertoires in COVID-19. Germline lookup yields CDR1 SGHDN and CDR2 FVKESK. The CDR3 is 14 residues long. V gave up 3 bases and J gave up 2 bases; unmatched junction bases: 3. Enrollees, about 18 to 89 years old, lived in roughly 24 US areas. Using immunoSEQ multiplex PCR, the repertoire was profiled, and TCRdb retains in-frame clones only, with some absent. The sample has approximately 400,000 clones, around 83% seen once; the top ten hold about 5.4%. The sample taken for sequencing was PBMCs or T cells enriched from blood (not recorded which). This clonotype originated in a woman aged 45 to 65 who had recovered from COVID-19. The rearrangement uses TRBV14 and TRBJ1-1, with 7 positions matching TRBD1. This chain's CDR3 is CASSHSGGNTEAFF. The CDR3 coding sequence is TGTGCCAGCAGCCACTCAGGGGGAAACACTGAAGCTTTCTTT.